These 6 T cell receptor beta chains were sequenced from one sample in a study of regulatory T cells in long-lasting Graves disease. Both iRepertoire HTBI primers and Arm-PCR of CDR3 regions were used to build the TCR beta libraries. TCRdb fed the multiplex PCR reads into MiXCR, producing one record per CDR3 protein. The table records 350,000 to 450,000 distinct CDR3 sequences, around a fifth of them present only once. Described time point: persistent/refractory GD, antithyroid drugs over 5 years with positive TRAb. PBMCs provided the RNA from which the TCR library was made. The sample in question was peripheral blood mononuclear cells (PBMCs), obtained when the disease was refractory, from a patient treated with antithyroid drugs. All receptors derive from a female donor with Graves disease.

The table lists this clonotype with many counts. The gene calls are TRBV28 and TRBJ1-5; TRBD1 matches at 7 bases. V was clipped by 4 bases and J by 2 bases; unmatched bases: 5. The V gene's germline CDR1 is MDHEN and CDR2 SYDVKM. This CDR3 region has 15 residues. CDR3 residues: CASSYRGKGNQPQHF. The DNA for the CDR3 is TGTGCCAGCAGTTACAGGGGAAAAGGCAATCAGCCCCAGCATTTT.

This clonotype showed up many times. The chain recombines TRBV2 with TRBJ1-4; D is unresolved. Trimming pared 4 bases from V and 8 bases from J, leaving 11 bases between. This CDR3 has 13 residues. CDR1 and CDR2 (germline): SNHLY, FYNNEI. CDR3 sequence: CASSGARREKLFF. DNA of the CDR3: TGTGCCAGCAGTGGGGCGAGGAGAGAAAAACTGTTTTTT.

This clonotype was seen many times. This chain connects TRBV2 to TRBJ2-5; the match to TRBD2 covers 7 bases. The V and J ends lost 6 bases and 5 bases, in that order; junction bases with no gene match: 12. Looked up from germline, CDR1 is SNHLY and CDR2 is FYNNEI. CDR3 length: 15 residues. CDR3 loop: CASSGAATGRETQYF. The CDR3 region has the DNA TGTGCCAGCAGCGGGGCGGCTACCGGGAGGGAGACCCAGTACTTC.

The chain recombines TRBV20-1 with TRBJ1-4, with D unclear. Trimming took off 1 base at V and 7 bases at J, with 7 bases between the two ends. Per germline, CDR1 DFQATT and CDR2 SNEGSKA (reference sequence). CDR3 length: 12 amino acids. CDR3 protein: CSARGPGEKLFF. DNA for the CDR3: TGCAGTGCTAGAGGGCCAGGTGAAAAACTGTTTTTT.

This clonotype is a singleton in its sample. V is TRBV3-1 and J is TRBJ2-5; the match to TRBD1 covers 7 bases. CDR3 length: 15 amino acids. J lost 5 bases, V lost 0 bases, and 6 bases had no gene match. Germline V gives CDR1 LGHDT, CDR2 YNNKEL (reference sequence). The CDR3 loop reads CASSQDRATGETQYF. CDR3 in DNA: TGTGCCAGCAGCCAAGATCGGGCGACAGGGGAGACCCAGTACTTC.

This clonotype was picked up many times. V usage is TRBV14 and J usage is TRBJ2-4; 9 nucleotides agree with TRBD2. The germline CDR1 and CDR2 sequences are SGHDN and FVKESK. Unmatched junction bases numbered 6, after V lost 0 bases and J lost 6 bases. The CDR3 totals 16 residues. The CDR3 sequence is CASSQDSGRNLNIQYF. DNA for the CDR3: TGTGCCAGCAGCCAAGACAGCGGGAGGAATTTAAACATTCAGTACTTC.